This T cell receptor (beta chain) was captured by sequencing in a study of blood T cell repertoires in COVID-19 (dated by TCRdb to about 2020). Context from the whole study: The collaborator samples originated in the United States, Italy and Spain and spanned the acute and convalescent phases of COVID-19. Where HLA class I and class II types were available, the types were taken from metadata supplied by the sample provider, not from assay-based typing. The sample metadata nearly always contained a de-identified subject ID, COVID-19 status, age in years and sex. Samples were obtained from the ongoing ImmuneRACE study (first 160 participants) and from 1,000 to 1,500 subjects provided by 6 global collaborators. A freely available public database, intended as a resource for researchers studying the immune response to SARS-CoV-2, is where the repertoires were released. The dataset comprised deeply sampled blood TCRbeta repertoires from subjects exposed to, actively infected with, or recovered from COVID-19. The material from the prospective study consisted of cDNA or gDNA derived from T cells, B-cell-depleted T cells, or PBMCs.

The germline V gene yields MRHNA for CDR1 and SNTAGT for CDR2. After removal of 6 bases from V and 5 bases from J, the junction retains 5 bases not matched to a gene. From the cysteine up to the phenylalanine, the CDR3 has a length of 14 residues. Only the CDR3 part of the read is kept: 42 bases, read in frame from the first base. This clone was counted once. This receptor's antigen is unknown. Per-base quality was not reported, and no clone a single base away is much larger than it. The study at large found these results: Clinical and demographic metadata were provided uncurated, with the amount varying by source and participant.

The immunoSEQ Assay, a bias-controlled multiplex PCR, was used to amplify TCRbeta CDR3 regions from genomic DNA. The study's processing was this. The number of nucleated cells in each sample was estimated from the amplification of reference gene primers within the assay. Sequence reads were collapsed and filtered to measure the absolute abundance of every unique TCRbeta CDR3 rearrangement. For each sample, productive Simpson clonality was calculated as the square root of Simpson's diversity index over productive rearrangements. TCRdb provides this immuneACCESS table in a form limited to in-frame rearrangements. Some clones are lacking; in checked studies, under half of them reflect an unresolved V gene, and why the rest are absent is not known. V and J calls and clone size come straight from that table; D and trimming were deduced from the DNA. The sample data list approximately 50,000 clones, and around 87% of these were observed just once. The ten top clones hold 5.5% to 7.5% of the sample.

Collaborating institutions collected whole blood in K2EDTA tubes following their own protocols. For TCRbeta analysis, collaborators shipped samples in one of three forms: frozen whole blood, isolated PBMCs, or DNA extracted from either of those sample types. The rearrangement combines TRBV6-4 with TRBJ1-1; 11 bases in between match TRBD1. The sample consisted of peripheral blood. The TCR comes from a man aged 50-59 years with active COVID-19. At the DNA level, the sequence is TGTGCCAGCAGCCTAGGGACAGGGGGAACTGAAGCTTTCTTT. It codes for CASSLGTGGTEAFF.